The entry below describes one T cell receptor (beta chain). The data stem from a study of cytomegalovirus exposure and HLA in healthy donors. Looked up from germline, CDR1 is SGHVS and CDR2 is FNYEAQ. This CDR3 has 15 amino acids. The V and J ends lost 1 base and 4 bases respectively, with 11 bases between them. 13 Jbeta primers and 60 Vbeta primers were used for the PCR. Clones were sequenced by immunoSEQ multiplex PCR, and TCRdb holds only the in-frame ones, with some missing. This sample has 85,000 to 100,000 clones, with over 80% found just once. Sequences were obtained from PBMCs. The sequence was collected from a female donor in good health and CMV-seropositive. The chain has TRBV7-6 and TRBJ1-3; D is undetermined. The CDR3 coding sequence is TGTGCCAGCAGCTTAGAACTTATCGCCGGAAACACCATATATTTT. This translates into CASSLELIAGNTIYF.